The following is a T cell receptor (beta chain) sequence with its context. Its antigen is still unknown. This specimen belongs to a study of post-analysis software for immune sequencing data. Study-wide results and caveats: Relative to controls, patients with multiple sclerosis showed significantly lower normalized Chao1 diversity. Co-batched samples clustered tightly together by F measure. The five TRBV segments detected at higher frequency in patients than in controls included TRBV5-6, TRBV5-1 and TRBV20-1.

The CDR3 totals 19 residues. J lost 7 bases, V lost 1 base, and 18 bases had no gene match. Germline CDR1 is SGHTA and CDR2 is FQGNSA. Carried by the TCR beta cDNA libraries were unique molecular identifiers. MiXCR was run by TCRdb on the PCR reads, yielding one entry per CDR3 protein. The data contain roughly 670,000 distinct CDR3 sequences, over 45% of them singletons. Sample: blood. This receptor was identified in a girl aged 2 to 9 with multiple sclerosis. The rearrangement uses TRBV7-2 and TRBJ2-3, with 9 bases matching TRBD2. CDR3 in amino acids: CASSLVFPRGGALFNTQYF. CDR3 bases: TGTGCCAGCAGCTTAGTATTCCCCCGCGGGGGGGCCTTATTTAATACGCAGTATTTT.